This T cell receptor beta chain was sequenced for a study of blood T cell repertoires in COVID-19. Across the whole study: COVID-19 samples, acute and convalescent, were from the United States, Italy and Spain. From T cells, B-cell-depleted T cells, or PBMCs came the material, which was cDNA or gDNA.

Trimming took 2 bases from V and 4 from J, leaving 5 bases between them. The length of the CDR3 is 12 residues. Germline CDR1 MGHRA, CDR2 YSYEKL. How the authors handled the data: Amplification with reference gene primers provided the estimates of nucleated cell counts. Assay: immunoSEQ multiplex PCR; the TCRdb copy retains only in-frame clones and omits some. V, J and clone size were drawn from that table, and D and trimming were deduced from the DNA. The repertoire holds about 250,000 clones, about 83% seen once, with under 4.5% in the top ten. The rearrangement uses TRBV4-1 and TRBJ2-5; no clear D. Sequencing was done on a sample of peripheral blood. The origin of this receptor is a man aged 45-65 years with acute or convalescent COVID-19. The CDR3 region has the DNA TGCGCCAGCAGCCAACCTAGAGAGACCCAGTACTTC. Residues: CASSQPRETQYF.